Sequencing of this T cell receptor (beta chain) was carried out in a study of cytotoxic CD8 clonotypes in ibrutinib-treated CLL. Study-wide results and caveats: The clonality went up when patients responded to ibrutinib and dropped back toward baseline at progression. Higher circulating CD8+ T-cell counts strongly accompanied higher baseline clonality, above age-matched healthy donors. Contraction or stability on treatment characterized the public clonotypes, which were uncommon.

TCRdb's table, derived via immunoSEQ multiplex PCR, lists solely in-frame clones and lacks some. The sample has a few hundred thousand clones, 67% seen once. Trimming at V came to 6 bases and at J to 0 bases, leaving 6 bases not matched to a gene. The CDR3 runs 16 residues. CDR1 MNHNY and CDR2 SVGAGI come from the germline V gene (reference sequence). This clone occurred a few times. Its target is unknown. V and J are TRBV6-6 and TRBJ1-5; 9 bases fit TRBD1. The sequencing used PBMCs, collected after 36 months of ibrutinib treatment. The sequence derives from a human donor with chronic lymphocytic leukemia. The CDR3 bases are TGTGCCAGCAGCCCCGGGACAGGGAGTAGCAATCAGCCCCAGCATTTT. Residues: CASSPGTGSSNQPQHF.